These T cell receptor beta chains were read from a single sample in a study of T cell repertoires in cytomegalovirus infection. From the reads, TCRdb called clonotypes with MiXCR, one entry per CDR3 protein. The data show roughly 860,000 distinct CDR3 sequences, 30% to 35% seen once. No antigen is known for these receptors. This specimen consisted of cultured CD8+ T cells from PBMCs, obtained from culture after CMV antigen stimulation. These receptors were obtained from a human donor in good health (CMV status not recorded). Some clones in this sample may be carry-over from other donors' samples. Each CDR3 is given with its conserved first and last residue. The size field is filled for only some rows; it gives once, few, many or a size class.

J: TRBJ2-5
V: TRBV19
size: few
CDR3: CATSGDRDGTQYF

J: TRBJ2-3
V: TRBV9
size: .
CDR3: CASGDPTDTQYF

J: TRBJ1-1
V: TRBV6-6
size: many
CDR3: CASSPYRVDEAFF

J: TRBJ2-7
V: TRBV6-5
size: .
CDR3: CASTSLGGDYEQYF

J: TRBJ1-6
V: TRBV15
size: .
CDR3: CATSKGEDSYNSPLHF

J: TRBJ2-1
V: TRBV12-3/TRBV12-4
size: many
CDR3: CASSRTGAEQFF

J: TRBJ1-6
V: TRBV6-6
size: .
CDR3: CASSYSHSPLHF

J: TRBJ1-6
V: TRBV5-1
size: .
CDR3: CASREGNSPLHF

J: TRBJ2-2
V: TRBV2
size: .
CDR3: CASSGEGANTGELFF

J: TRBJ2-5
V: TRBV6-5
size: .
CDR3: CASIDRDYQETQYF

J: TRBJ2-2
V: TRBV6-2/TRBV6-3
size: few
CDR3: CASKGLPARLFF

J: TRBJ1-1
V: TRBV15
size: .
CDR3: CATSREDMANTEAFF

J: TRBJ2-5
V: TRBV27
size: few
CDR3: CASSLRLDQSGETQYF